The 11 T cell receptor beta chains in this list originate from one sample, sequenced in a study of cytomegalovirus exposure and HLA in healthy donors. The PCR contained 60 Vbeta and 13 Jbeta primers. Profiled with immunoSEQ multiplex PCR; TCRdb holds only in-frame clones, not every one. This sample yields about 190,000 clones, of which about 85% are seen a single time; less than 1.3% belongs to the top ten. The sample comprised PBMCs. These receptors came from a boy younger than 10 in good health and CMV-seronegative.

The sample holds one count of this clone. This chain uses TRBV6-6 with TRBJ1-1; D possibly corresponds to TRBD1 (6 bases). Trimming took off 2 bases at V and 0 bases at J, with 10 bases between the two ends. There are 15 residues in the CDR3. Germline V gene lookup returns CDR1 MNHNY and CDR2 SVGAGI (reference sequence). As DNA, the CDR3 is TGTGCCAGCAGTTACCCCGGACAGATGAACACTGAAGCTTTCTTT. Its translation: CASSYPGQMNTEAFF.

The CDR3 loop is CAWSPGAGAYEQYF. For the CDR3, the DNA is TGTGCCTGGAGTCCTGGGGCGGGAGCCTACGAGCAGTACTTC. The V call is TRBV30, the J call TRBJ2-7; 7 bases agree with TRBD2. The CDR3 totals 14 residues. After removal of 2 bases from V and 2 bases from J, the junction contained 6 bases not matched to a gene. From germline, CDR1 is GTSNPN and CDR2 SVGIG (reference sequence).

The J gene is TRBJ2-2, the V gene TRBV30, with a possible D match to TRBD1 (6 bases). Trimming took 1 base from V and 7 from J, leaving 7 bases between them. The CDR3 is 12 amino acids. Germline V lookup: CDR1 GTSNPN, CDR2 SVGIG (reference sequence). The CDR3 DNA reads TGTGCCTGGAGTGGGGGGCTCGGGGAGCTGTTTTTT. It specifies CAWSGGLGELFF. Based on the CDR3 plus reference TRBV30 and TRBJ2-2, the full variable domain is SQTIHQWPATLVQPVGSPLSLECTVEGTSNPNLYWYRQAAGRGLQLLFYSVGIGQISSEVPQNLSASRPQDRQFILSSKKLLLSDSGFYLCAWSGGLGELFFGEGSRLTVL.

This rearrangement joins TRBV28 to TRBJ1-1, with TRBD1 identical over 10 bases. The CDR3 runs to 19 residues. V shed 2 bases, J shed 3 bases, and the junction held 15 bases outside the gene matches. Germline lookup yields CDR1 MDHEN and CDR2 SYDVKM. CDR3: CASSLRQGALITRDTEAFF. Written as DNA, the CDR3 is TGTGCCAGCAGTTTAAGACAGGGGGCCCTCATAACCCGGGACACTGAAGCTTTCTTT.

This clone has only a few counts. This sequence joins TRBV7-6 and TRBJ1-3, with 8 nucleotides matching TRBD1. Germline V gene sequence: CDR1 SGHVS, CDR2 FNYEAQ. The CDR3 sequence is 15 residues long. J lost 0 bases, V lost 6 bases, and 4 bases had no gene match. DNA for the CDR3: TGTGCCAGCAGTTCTGGACAGGGCTCTGGAAACACCATATATTTT. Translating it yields CASSSGQGSGNTIYF. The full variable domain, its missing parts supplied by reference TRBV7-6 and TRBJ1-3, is GAGVSQSPRYKVTKRGQDVALRCDPISGHVSLYWYRQALGQGPEFLTYFNYEAQQDKSGLPNDRFSAERPEGSISTLTIQRTEQRDSAMYRCASSSGQGSGNTIYFGEGSWLTVV.

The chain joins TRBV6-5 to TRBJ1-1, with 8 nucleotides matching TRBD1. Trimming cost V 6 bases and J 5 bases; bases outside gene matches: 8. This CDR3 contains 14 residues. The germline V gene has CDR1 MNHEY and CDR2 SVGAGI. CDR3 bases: TGTGCCAGCAGCTACGACAGGGGTGAAACTGAAGCTTTCTTT. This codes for CASSYDRGETEAFF.

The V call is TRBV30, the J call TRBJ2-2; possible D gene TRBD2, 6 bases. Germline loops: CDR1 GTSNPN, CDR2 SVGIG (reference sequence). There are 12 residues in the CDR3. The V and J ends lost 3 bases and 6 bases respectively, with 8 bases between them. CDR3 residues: CAWSGSPGELFF. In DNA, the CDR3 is TGTGCCTGGAGCGGGAGTCCCGGGGAGCTGTTTTTT.

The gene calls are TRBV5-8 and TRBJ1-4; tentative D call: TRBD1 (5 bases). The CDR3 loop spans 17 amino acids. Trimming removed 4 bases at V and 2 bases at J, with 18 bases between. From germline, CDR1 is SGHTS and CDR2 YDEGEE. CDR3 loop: CASSRDGLEGTNEKLFF. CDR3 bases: TGTGCCAGCAGCCGCGACGGTTTGGAGGGGACTAATGAAAAACTGTTTTTT.

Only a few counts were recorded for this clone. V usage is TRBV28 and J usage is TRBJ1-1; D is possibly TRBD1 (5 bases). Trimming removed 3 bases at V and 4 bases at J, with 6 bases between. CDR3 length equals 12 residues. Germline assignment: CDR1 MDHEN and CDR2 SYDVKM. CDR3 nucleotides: TGTGCCAGCAGTTTCGGGGGCACTGAAGCTTTCTTT. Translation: CASSFGGTEAFF.

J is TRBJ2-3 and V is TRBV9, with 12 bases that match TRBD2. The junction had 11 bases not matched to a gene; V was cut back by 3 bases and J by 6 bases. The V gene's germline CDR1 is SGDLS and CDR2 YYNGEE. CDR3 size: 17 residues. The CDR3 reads CASSGITGTSGRDTQYF. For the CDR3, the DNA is TGTGCCAGCAGCGGAATTACCGGGACTAGCGGGCGCGATACGCAGTATTTT.

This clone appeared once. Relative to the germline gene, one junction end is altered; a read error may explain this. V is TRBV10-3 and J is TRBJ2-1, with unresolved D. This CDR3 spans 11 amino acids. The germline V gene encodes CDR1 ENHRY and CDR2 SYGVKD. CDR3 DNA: TGTGCCATCTCTATCGGCAGGTTGTATGTCTTC. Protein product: CAISIGRLYVF.